This TCR beta chain was captured by sequencing in a study of T-cell memory formation after mild COVID-19. Study overall: Largely, TCR clusters stayed within a single donor. Findings of the study overall: A subset of responding clones appeared in pre-infection memory, suggesting cross-reactive memory joined. Clones that shrank (day 15 to 85) were balanced CD4/CD8, whereas later expanders leaned CD4+.

Details on this clonotype: As yet, its antigen is unknown.

TCRdb fed the 5' RACE reads into MiXCR, producing one record per CDR3 protein. The sample holds 500,000 to 550,000 distinct CDR3 sequences, about a fifth seen once. From germline, CDR1 is SGDLS and CDR2 YYNGEE. The V gene lost 0 bases and the J gene lost 0 bases, with 7 bases spanning the gap. CDR3 length: 14 residues. The chain couples TRBV9 to TRBJ2-7; no clear D gene. The sequencing input was PBMCs or a T cell subset sorted from them (not recorded which). This TCR came from an adult woman who had mild COVID-19 (a few samples of this study predate the infection). Cell type and time point are not known. CDR3 sequence: CASSVESSSYEQYF. Here the CDR3 DNA reads TGTGCCAGCAGCGTAGAGTCTAGCTCCTACGAGCAGTACTTC.